This T cell receptor beta chain was observed in a study of cytomegalovirus exposure and HLA in healthy donors. Vbeta (60) and Jbeta (13) primers were used in the PCR. The table came from immunoSEQ multiplex PCR; TCRdb's copy has only in-frame clones and leaves some out. The table includes 90,000 to 150,000 clones, 63% detected once. This receptor was obtained from a man aged 40-50 years in good health and CMV-seropositive. Sequenced: PBMCs.

CDR3 protein: CASRGGSNQPQHF. DNA for the CDR3: TGTGCCTCGAGGGGGGGTAGCAATCAGCCCCAGCATTTT. The gene calls are TRBV2 and TRBJ1-5, with a possible D match to TRBD1 (6 bases). Germline lookup yields CDR1 SNHLY and CDR2 FYNNEI. The CDR3 consists of 13 residues. The V and J ends lost 11 bases and 0 bases respectively, with 11 bases between them.